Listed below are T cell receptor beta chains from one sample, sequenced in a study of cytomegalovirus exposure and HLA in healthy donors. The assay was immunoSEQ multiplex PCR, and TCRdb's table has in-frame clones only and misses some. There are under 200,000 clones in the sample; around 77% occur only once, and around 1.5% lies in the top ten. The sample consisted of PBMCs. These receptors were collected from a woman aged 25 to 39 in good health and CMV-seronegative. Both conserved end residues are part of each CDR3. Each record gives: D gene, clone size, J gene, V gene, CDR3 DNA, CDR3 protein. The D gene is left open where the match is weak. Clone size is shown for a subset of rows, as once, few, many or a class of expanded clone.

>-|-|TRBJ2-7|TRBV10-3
TGTGCCATCAGTGAGTACAGGGCGTTGTTGGAGCAGTACTTC
CAISEYRALLEQYF
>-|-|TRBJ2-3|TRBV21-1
TGTGCCAGCAGCAAGCAGGATACGCAGTATTTT
CASSKQDTQYF
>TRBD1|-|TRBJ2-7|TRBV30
TGTGCCTCCGTCACCGGGACAGGGAGGTCCTACGAGCAGTACTTC
CASVTGTGRSYEQYF
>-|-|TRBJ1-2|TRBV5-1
TGCGCCAGCAGCTTAAAAACCCAGGACAAAAACTATGGCTACACCTTC
CASSLKTQDKNYGYTF
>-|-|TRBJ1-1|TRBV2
TGTGCCAGCAGTCTACAGGGGAACACTGAAGCTTTCTTT
CASSLQGNTEAFF
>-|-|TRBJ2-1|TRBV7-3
TGTGCCAGCAGCCCGACTCGCTCCTACAATGAGCAGTTCTTC
CASSPTRSYNEQFF
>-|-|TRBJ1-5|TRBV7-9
TGTGCCAGCAGCTCTGGACAGCTCAATCAGCCCCAGCATTTT
CASSSGQLNQPQHF
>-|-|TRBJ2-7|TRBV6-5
TGTGCCAGCACTCGAACCGGGGGAACCTACGAGCAGTACTTC
CASTRTGGTYEQYF
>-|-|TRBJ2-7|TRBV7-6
TGTGCCAGCAGCTTGGGAGACGGCTACGAGCAGTACTTC
CASSLGDGYEQYF
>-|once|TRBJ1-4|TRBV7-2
TGTGCCAGCAGCCGAGACAGGATCGCCGAAAAACTGTTTTTT
CASSRDRIAEKLFF
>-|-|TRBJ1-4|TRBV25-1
TGTGCCAGCAGTGACAGGACGGACTCAACTAATGAAAAACTGTTTTTT
CASSDRTDSTNEKLFF
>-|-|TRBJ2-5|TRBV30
TGTGCCTGGAGTGCCCTAGGAGGACGGGAAGAGACCCAGTACTTC
CAWSALGGREETQYF
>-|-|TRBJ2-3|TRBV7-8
TGTGCCAGCAGCTCCCGCCTCACTAGTCCTGACGCAGATACGCAGTATTTT
CASSSRLTSPDADTQYF
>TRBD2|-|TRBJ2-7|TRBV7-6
TGTGCCAGCAGCCCTGGACTAGCGGGGGGGCTCGAGCAGTACTTC
CASSPGLAGGLEQYF
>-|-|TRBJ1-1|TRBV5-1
TGCGCCAGCAGCCTGATCGCACAGGGGAACACTGAAGCTTTCTTT
CASSLIAQGNTEAFF
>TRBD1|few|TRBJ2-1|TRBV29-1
TGCAGCGTTTCTCGAGAGCCGGGACAGGATTACAATGAGCAGTTCTTC
CSVSREPGQDYNEQFF
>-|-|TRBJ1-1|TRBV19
TGTGCCAGTAGCCGAGTGACTGAAGCTTTCTTT
CASSRVTEAFF
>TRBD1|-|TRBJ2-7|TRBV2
TGTGCCAGCAGTGGGACAGGACGTCCCTACGAGCAGTACTTC
CASSGTGRPYEQYF
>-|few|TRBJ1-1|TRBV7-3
TGTGCCAGCAGCCTTAGGGCGGGGGGAACTGAAGCTTTCTTT
CASSLRAGGTEAFF
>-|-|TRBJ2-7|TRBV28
TGTGCCAGCAGTGCACAGGGAGCCATCTACGAGCAGTACTTC
CASSAQGAIYEQYF
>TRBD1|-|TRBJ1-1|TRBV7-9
TGTGCCAGCAGCACAGGACAGGGCGGTGACACTGAAGCTTTCTTT
CASSTGQGGDTEAFF
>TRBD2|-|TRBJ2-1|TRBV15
TGTGCCACCAGCAGAGATAAAGCTAGCGGAAACGAGCAGTTCTTC
CATSRDKASGNEQFF
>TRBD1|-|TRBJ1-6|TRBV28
TGTGCCAGCAGTTCCCCGGGACAGATAAATTCACCCCTCCACTTT
CASSSPGQINSPLHF
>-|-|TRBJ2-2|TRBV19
TGTGCCAGTAGTCAACGCGGCGAGGGCGGGGAGCTGTTTTTT
CASSQRGEGGELFF
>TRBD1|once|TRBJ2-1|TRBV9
TGTGCCAGCAGCGCCTGGGGACAGGAGCAGTTCTTC
CASSAWGQEQFF
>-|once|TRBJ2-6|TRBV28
TGTGCCAGCAAAACGGGTGGGGCCAACGTCCTGACTTTC
CASKTGGANVLTF
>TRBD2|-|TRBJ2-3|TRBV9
TGTGCCAGCAGCGCCTCCCTGACTAGCGGGGGACGCACAGATACGCAGTATTTT
CASSASLTSGGRTDTQYF
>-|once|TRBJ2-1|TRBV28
TGTGCCAGCAGTTACCCTTCCGGGAATGAGCAGTTCTTC
CASSYPSGNEQFF
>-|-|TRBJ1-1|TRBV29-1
TGCAGCGTTGAGGGGAGTGGCACTGAAGCTTTCTTT
CSVEGSGTEAFF
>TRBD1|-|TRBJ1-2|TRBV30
TGTGCCTCCAGACAGGGGGCGAGCTATGGCTACACCTTC
CASRQGASYGYTF
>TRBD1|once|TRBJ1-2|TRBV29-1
TGCAGCGTAGCACAGGGGGCTAACTATGGCTACACCTTC
CSVAQGANYGYTF
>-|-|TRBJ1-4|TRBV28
TGTGCCAGCAGTTTCGAGGGACTAAATGAAAAACTGTTTTTT
CASSFEGLNEKLFF
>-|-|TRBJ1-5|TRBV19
TGTGCCAGTAGGGCGGGGGTAGGGCCCCAGCATTTT
CASRAGVGPQHF
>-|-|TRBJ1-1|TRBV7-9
TGTGCCAGCAGCCCTACCGCGGGGGGGACGGCTGAAGCTTTCTTT
CASSPTAGGTAEAFF
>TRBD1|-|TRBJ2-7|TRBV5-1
TGCGCCAGCAGCTTGGAAGGGACAGCTAGCGAGCAGTACTTC
CASSLEGTASEQYF
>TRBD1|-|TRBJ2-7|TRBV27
TGTGCCAGCAGTCTCCACAGGGGACCCTACGAGCAGTACTTC
CASSLHRGPYEQYF
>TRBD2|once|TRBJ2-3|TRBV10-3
TGTGCCATCAAGGGGACTAGCGAAGGCCCAGATACGCAGTATTTT
CAIKGTSEGPDTQYF
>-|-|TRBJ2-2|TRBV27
TGTGCCAGCAGTTCGGGGGTAGAGAACACCGGGGAGCTGTTTTTT
CASSSGVENTGELFF
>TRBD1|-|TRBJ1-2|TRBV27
TGTGCCAGCAGTCATCCTCAGGGGGCAGGGGGCTACACCTTC
CASSHPQGAGGYTF
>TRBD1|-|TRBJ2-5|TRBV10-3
TGTGCCATCAGGTTGGGACAGCAAGAGACCCAGTACTTC
CAIRLGQQETQYF
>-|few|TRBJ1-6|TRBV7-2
TGTGCCAGCAGCGGGGCTACGGGTAATTCACCCCTCCACTTT
CASSGATGNSPLHF
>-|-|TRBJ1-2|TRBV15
TGTGCCACCAGCAGAACGGACACCAACTATGGCTACACCTTC
CATSRTDTNYGYTF
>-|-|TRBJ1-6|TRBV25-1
TGTGCCAGCAGTGGGCCGAGGGAGAGGGCCCTCCACTTT
CASSGPRERALHF
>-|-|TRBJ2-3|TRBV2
TGTGCCAGCAGTGAGATAGGACTTAGAACAGATACGCAGTATTTT
CASSEIGLRTDTQYF
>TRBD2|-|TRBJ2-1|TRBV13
TGTGCCAGCAGCAAACTAGCGGGGGGGCCCTCCTACAATGAGCAGTTCTTC
CASSKLAGGPSYNEQFF